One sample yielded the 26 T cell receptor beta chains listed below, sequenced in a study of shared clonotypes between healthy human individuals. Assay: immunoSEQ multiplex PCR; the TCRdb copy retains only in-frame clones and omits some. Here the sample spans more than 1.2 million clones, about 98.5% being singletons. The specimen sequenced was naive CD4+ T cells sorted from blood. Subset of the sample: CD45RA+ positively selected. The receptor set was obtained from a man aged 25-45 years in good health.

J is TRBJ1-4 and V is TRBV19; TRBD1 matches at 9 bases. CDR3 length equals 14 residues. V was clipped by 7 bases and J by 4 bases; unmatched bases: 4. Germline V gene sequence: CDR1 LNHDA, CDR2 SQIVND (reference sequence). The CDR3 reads CASTRTGVNEKLFF. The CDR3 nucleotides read TGTGCCAGTACCCGGACAGGGGTTAATGAAAAACTGTTTTTT.

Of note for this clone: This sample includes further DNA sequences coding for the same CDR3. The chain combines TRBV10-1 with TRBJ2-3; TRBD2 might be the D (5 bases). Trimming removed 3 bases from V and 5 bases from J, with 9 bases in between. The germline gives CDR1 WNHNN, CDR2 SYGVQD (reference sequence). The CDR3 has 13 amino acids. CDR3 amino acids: CASSEPGGDTQYF. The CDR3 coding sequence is TGCGCCAGCAGTGAACCAGGAGGAGATACGCAGTATTTT.

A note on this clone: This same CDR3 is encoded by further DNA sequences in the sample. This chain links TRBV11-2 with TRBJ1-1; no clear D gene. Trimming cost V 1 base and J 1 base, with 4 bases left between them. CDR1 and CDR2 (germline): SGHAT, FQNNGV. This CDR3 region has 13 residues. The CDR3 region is CASSLAGNTEAFF. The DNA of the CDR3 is TGTGCCAGCAGCTTAGCGGGGAACACTGAAGCTTTCTTT. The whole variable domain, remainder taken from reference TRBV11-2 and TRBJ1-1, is EAGVAQSPRYKIIEKRQSVAFWCNPISGHATLYWYQQILGQGPKLLIQFQNNGVVDDSQLPKDRFSAERLKGVDSTLKIQPAKLEDSAVYLCASSLAGNTEAFFGQGTRLTVV.

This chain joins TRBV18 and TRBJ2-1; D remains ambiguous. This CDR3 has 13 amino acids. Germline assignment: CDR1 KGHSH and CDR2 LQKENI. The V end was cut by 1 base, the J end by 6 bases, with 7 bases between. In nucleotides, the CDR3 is TGTGCCAGCTCACCACTCTGGGCCAATGAGCAGTTCTTC. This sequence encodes CASSPLWANEQFF.

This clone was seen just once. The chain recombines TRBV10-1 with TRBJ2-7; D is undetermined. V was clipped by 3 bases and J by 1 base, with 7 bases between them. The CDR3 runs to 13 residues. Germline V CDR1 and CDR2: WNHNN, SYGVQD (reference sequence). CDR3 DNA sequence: TGCGCCAGCAGTGAAGGCCGGTCCTACGAGCAGTACTTC. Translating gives CASSEGRSYEQYF.

As DNA, the CDR3 is TGTGCCAGCAGCCCCCATCTGGGTGGGGGCTCTGGGGCCAACGTCCTGACTTTC. Its protein product is CASSPHLGGGSGANVLTF. The V gene is TRBV9, the J gene TRBJ2-6; D tentatively reads TRBD1 or TRBD2 (5 bases each). The V end lost 4 bases, the J end lost 0 bases, and 17 bases lay between the germline ends. Germline CDR1 reads SGDLS; CDR2 reads YYNGEE. The CDR3 spans 18 residues.

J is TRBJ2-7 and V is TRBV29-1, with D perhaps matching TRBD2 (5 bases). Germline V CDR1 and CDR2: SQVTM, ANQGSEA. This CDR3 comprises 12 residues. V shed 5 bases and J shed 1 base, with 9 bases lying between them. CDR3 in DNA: TGCAGCGTTCTAGCAGGTTCCTACGAGCAGTACTTC. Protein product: CSVLAGSYEQYF.

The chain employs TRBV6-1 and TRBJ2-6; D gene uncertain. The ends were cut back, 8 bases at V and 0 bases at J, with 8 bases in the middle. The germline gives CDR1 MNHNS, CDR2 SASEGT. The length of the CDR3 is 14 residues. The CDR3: CASGVSSGANVLTF. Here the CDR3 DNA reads TGTGCCAGCGGGGTCAGCTCTGGGGCCAACGTCCTGACTTTC.

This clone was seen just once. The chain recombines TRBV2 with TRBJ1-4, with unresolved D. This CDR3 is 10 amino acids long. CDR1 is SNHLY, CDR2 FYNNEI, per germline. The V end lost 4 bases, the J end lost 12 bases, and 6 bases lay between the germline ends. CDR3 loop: CASSVKQLFF. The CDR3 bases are TGTGCCAGCAGTGTTAAGCAACTGTTTTTT.

This chain's CDR3 is CASSIRQGRNYGYTF. The CDR3 region has the DNA TGTGCCAGTAGTATACGACAGGGTCGTAACTATGGCTACACCTTC. The V call is TRBV19, the J call TRBJ1-2; 7 positions match TRBD1. V trimming: 2 bases; J trimming: 1 base; junction bases outside the gene matches: 4. The CDR3 is made up of 15 amino acids. CDR1 and CDR2 from the germline V gene are LNHDA and SQIVND (reference sequence).

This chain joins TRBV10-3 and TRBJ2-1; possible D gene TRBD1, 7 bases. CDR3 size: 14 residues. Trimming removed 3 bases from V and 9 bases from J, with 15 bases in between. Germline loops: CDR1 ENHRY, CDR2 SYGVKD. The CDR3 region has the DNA TGTGCCATCAGTGATTGGACAGGAGGGACTGAGCAGTTCTTC. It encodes CAISDWTGGTEQFF.

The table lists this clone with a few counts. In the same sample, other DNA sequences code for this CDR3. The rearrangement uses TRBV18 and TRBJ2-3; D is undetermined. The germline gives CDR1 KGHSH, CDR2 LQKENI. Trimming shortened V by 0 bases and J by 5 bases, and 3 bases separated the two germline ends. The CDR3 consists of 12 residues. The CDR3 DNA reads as TGTGCCAGCTCACCACCGGTAGATACGCAGTATTTT. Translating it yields CASSPPVDTQYF.

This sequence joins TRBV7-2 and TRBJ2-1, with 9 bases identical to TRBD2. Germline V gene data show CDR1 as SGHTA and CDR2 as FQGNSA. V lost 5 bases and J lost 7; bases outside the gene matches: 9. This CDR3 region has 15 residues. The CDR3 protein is CASSQGPSGKNEQFF. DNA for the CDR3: TGTGCCAGCAGCCAAGGCCCTAGCGGGAAGAATGAGCAGTTCTTC.

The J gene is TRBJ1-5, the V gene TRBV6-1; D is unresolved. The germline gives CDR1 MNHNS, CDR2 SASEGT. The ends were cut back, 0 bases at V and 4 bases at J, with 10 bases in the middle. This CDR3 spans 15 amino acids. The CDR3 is CASSEAGSINQPQHF. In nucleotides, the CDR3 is TGTGCCAGCAGTGAAGCCGGGAGCATTAATCAGCCCCAGCATTTT.

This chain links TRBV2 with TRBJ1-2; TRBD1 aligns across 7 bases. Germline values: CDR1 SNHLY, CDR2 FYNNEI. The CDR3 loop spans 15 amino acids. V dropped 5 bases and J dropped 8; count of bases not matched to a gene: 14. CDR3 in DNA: TGTGCCAGCAGTAAGGGGGCGCCGGGTGTAAGCGGCTACACCTTC. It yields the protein CASSKGAPGVSGYTF. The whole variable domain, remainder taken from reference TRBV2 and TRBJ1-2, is EPEVTQTPSHQVTQMGQEVILRCVPISNHLYFYWYRQILGQKVEFLVSFYNNEISEKSEIFDDQFSVERPDGSNFTLKIRSTKLEDSAMYFCASSKGAPGVSGYTFGSGTRLTVV.

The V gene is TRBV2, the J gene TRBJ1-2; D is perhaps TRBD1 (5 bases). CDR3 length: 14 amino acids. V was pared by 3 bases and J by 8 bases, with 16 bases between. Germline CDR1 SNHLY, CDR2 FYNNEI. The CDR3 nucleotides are TGTGCCAGCAGTGAGTGGGGCCAAGCTGGCGGCTACACCTTC. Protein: CASSEWGQAGGYTF. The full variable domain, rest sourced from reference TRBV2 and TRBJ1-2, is EPEVTQTPSHQVTQMGQEVILRCVPISNHLYFYWYRQILGQKVEFLVSFYNNEISEKSEIFDDQFSVERPDGSNFTLKIRSTKLEDSAMYFCASSEWGQAGGYTFGSGTRLTVV.

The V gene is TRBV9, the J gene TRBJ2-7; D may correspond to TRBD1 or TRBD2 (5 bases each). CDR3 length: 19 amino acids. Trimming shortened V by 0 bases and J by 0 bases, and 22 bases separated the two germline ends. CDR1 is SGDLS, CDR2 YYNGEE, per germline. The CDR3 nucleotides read TGTGCCAGCAGCGTAGTTCCACCGAAAAGGGGAGATGTCTCCTACGAGCAGTACTTC. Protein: CASSVVPPKRGDVSYEQYF.

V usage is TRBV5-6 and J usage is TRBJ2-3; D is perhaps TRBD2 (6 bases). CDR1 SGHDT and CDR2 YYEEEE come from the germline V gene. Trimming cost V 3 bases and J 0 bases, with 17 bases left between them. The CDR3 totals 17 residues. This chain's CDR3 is CASSYLLAETSTDTQYF. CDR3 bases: TGTGCCAGCAGCTACCTATTAGCGGAAACTAGCACAGATACGCAGTATTTT.

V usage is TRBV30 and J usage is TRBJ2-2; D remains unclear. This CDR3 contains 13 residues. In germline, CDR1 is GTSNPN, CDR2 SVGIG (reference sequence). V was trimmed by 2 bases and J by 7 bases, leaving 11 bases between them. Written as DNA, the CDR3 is TGTGCCTGGAGTAGTCTAGGCATCGGGGAGCTGTTTTTT. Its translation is CAWSSLGIGELFF. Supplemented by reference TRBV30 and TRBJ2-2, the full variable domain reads SQTIHQWPATLVQPVGSPLSLECTVEGTSNPNLYWYRQAAGRGLQLLFYSVGIGQISSEVPQNLSASRPQDRQFILSSKKLLLSDSGFYLCAWSSLGIGELFFGEGSRLTVL.

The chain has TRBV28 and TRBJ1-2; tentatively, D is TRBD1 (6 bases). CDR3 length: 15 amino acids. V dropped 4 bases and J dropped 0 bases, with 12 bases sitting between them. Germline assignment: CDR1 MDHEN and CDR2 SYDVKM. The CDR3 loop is CASSSTGNANYGYTF. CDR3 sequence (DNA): TGTGCCAGCAGTTCTACAGGGAATGCTAACTATGGCTACACCTTC.

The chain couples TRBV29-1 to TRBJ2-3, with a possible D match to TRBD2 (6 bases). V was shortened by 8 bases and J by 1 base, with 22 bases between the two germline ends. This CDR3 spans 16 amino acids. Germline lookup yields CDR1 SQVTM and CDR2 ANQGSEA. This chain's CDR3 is CSSTPGTQGGTDTQYF. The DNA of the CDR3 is TGCAGCTCTACCCCCGGGACTCAGGGCGGCACAGATACGCAGTATTTT.

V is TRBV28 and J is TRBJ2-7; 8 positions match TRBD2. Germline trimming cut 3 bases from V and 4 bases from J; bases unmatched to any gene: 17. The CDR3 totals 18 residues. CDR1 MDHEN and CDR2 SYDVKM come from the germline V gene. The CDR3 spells CASSFNSGSNFKRYEQYF. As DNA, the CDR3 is TGTGCCAGCAGTTTTAACAGCGGGAGTAACTTTAAGCGTTACGAGCAGTACTTC.

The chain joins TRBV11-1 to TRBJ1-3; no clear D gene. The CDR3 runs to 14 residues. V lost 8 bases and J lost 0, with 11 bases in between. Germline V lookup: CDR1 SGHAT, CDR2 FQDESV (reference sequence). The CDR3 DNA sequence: TGTGCCAGCTCCACAGAACACTCTGGAAACACCATATATTTT. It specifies CASSTEHSGNTIYF.

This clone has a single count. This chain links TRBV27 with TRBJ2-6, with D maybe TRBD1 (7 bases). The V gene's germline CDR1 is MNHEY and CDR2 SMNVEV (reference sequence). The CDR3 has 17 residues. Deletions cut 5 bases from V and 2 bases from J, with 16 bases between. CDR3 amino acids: CASSGGTAWAGANVLTF. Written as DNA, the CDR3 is TGTGCCAGCAGTGGAGGGACAGCGTGGGCTGGGGCCAACGTCCTGACTTTC.

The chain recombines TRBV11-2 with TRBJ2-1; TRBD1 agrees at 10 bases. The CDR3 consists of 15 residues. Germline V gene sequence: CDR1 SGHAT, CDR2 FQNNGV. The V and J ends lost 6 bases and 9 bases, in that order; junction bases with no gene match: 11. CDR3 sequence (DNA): TGTGCCAGCAGGGGGCCCGGGACAGGGGTTAGTGAGCAGTTCTTC. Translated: CASRGPGTGVSEQFF.

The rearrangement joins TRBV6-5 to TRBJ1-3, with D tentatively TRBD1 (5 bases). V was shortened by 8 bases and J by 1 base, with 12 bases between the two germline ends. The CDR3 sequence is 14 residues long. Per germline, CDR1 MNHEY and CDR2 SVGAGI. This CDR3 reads CASWTQGSGNTIYF. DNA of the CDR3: TGTGCCAGCTGGACCCAGGGATCTGGAAACACCATATATTTT.